This T cell receptor beta chain was obtained from a study of neurological immune-mediated disorders. General study findings and limits: None of the CDR3 amino acid sequences in expanded clones turned up in more than one subject, which points to private repertoires in all groups.

The cDNA came from 5'RACE, which used 10-nucleotide random UMIs. Every sequencing run generated in excess of 180 million TCR-beta sequences. These sequences covered 15-18 subjects. TCRdb independently ran MiXCR on the 5' RACE reads; one entry per CDR3 protein. Among around 20,000 distinct CDR3 sequences listed, about 10% were seen once. CDR3 length: 15 amino acids. V was clipped by 4 bases and J by 5 bases; unmatched bases: 12. Germline lookup yields CDR1 DFQATT and CDR2 SNEGSKA (reference sequence). This clonotype was seen ten or more times. Its antigen is not identified. The unsorted libraries were produced from 2 million PBMCs held at -80 C.

The sequence was collected from an older woman with HTLV-1-associated myelopathy (HAM/TSP). The chain couples TRBV20-1 to TRBJ2-7; 9 nucleotides align to TRBD2. Material for sequencing was PBMCs. In DNA form, the CDR3 reads TGCAGTGCTAAGTCGGGCGGGGGGGCGATTGACGAGCAGTACTTC. It encodes CSAKSGGGAIDEQYF.